The source of this T cell receptor beta chain is a study of CD8 T cells in Susac syndrome. Reverse transcription of about 0.5 to 1 ug RNA was carried out with random hexamers. TCR beta CDR3 was amplified by immunoSEQ multiplex PCR. This amplification extended across 54 Vbeta and 13 Jbeta segments. MiXCR, applied by TCRdb to the immunoSEQ multiplex PCR reads, yields one record per CDR3 protein. This repertoire shows roughly 50,000 distinct CDR3 sequences, over 90% found once; its top ten account for 0.41%. The CDR3 is made up of 16 amino acids. CDR1 is LGHNA and CDR2 is YSLEER in the germline V gene. V was trimmed by 0 bases and J by 1 base, leaving 13 bases between them.

The clonotype comes from a human donor in good health. Sequencing was carried out using CD8+ T cells from PBMCs. The chain uses TRBV4-3 and TRBJ2-7; TRBD2 might be the D (6 bases). CDR3 sequence (DNA): TGCGCCAGCAGCCAAGATTGGCGGGGAACATCCTACGAGCAGTACTTC. Its protein is CASSQDWRGTSYEQYF.